Listed below are T cell receptor beta chains from one sample, sequenced in a study of T-cell memory formation after mild COVID-19. One entry per CDR3 protein, called by TCRdb with MiXCR from the 5' RACE reads. Of 470,000 or so distinct CDR3 sequences listed, 15% to 20% are singletons. Sequencing input: PBMCs or a T cell subset sorted from them (not recorded which). The receptors originated from an adult woman who had mild COVID-19 (a few samples of this study predate the infection). Cell type and time point are not known. CDR3s include the opening cysteine and the closing phenylalanine or tryptophan. The order of the fields is clone size, V gene, D gene, J gene, CDR3 DNA, CDR3 protein. D genes are given only for firm matches. A row's size may be missing; if present it is once, few, many or a size class.

.	TRBV20-1	.	TRBJ2-1	TGCAGTGCTAACAGGGTGACTTACAATGAGCAGTTCTTC	CSANRVTYNEQFF
many	TRBV7-9	.	TRBJ1-4	TGTGCCAGCAGCTCAAGAAGTGGAGGGGAAAATGAAAAACTGTTTTTT	CASSSRSGGENEKLFF
.	TRBV20-1	TRBD2	TRBJ2-1	TGCAGTGCGGGAAGAGCGGGGGGCGCCTACAATGAGCAGTTCTTC	CSAGRAGGAYNEQFF
once	TRBV7-6	.	TRBJ2-5	TGTGCCAGCAGCTCGACCCCGTCCCAGTACTTC	CASSSTPSQYF
.	TRBV27	.	TRBJ2-7	TGTGCCAGCAGAGAGACTGGTTCCTACGAGCAGTACTTC	CASRETGSYEQYF
.	TRBV12-3/TRBV12-4	.	TRBJ1-1	TGTGCCAGCAGTTTAGGCGGGGTGGACACTGAAGCTTTCTTT	CASSLGGVDTEAFF
few	TRBV2	.	TRBJ1-6	TGTGCCAGCAGTGAAGTCGTGAACAGGAATTCACCCCTCCACTTT	CASSEVVNRNSPLHF
.	TRBV2	.	TRBJ2-7	TGTGCCAGCAGTGAATACGGCCAGAGTAACTACGAGCAGTACTTC	CASSEYGQSNYEQYF
once	TRBV30	TRBD1	TRBJ2-3	TGTGCCTGGAAAACAGACAGGGCGGGAGATACGCAGTATTTT	CAWKTDRAGDTQYF
.	TRBV12-3/TRBV12-4	.	TRBJ2-7	TGTGCCAGCAGTTTAGAATTAGGCAGGGCCGAGCAGTACTTC	CASSLELGRAEQYF
.	TRBV18	.	TRBJ1-3	TGTGCCAGCTCACCACTTCCACAGAGCTCTGGAAACACCATATATTTT	CASSPLPQSSGNTIYF
few	TRBV7-8	TRBD1	TRBJ2-2	TGTGCCAGCAGCTTACTAAAGGGACAGGTCTCCACCGGGGAGCTGTTTTTT	CASSLLKGQVSTGELFF
few	TRBV12-3/TRBV12-4	.	TRBJ1-4	TGTGCCAGCAGGCCGTCAGGGTCGGTTGATGAAAAACTGTTTTTT	CASRPSGSVDEKLFF
many	TRBV5-6	.	TRBJ1-6	TGTGCCAGCAGCTTGGAGGGAACTCTCTATAATTCACCCCTCCACTTT	CASSLEGTLYNSPLHF
few	TRBV7-9	.	TRBJ2-1	TGTGCCAGCAGCCCCCACCGGGACTATGAGCAGTTCTTC	CASSPHRDYEQFF
.	TRBV11-2	.	TRBJ1-5	TGTGCCAGCAGCCCAAGGCAGGTGGGTCAGCCCCAGCATTTT	CASSPRQVGQPQHF
.	TRBV7-6	TRBD2	TRBJ2-1	TGTGCCAGCAGCTTAGGACGTGGCGGGAGGGTCTACAATGAGCAGTTCTTC	CASSLGRGGRVYNEQFF
few	TRBV6-2/TRBV6-3	.	TRBJ1-1	TGTGCCAGCAGTTATTGGGAGAACACTGAAGCTTTCTTT	CASSYWENTEAFF
few	TRBV7-6	TRBD1	TRBJ1-4	TGTGCCAGCAGCCAGAACAGGGGGAATGAAAAACTGTTTTTT	CASSQNRGNEKLFF
once	TRBV4-2	.	TRBJ2-3	TGTGCCAGCAGCCAAGCAGGTCAGTCGGATACGCAGTATTTT	CASSQAGQSDTQYF
.	TRBV9	TRBD1	TRBJ1-1	TGTGCCAGCAGCGCGGGACAGGGGATAGTGAACACTGAAGCTTTCTTT	CASSAGQGIVNTEAFF
.	TRBV7-9	TRBD1	TRBJ1-1	TGTGCCAGCAGCTCCCACCAGGGGGGGACTGAAGCTTTCTTT	CASSSHQGGTEAFF
.	TRBV19	TRBD1	TRBJ2-1	TGTGCCACCTTATCCCAGGGGGCGAGTAATGAGCAGTTCTTC	CATLSQGASNEQFF
few	TRBV7-9	.	TRBJ2-7	TGTGCCAGCAGCCAGGACAACTACGAGCAGTACTTC	CASSQDNYEQYF
.	TRBV12-3/TRBV12-4	TRBD2	TRBJ2-2	TGTGCCAGCAGCTCTAGCGGGAAAGGTTCCGGGGAGCTGTTTTTT	CASSSSGKGSGELFF
.	TRBV11-2	.	TRBJ2-2	TGTGCCAGCAGCTTAGGCCGGGGGCGCAACACCGGGGAGCTGTTTTTT	CASSLGRGRNTGELFF
many	TRBV29-1	.	TRBJ2-3	TGCAGCGTTGAGGGCCTAACCACAGATACGCAGTATTTT	CSVEGLTTDTQYF
.	TRBV5-1	.	TRBJ2-1	TGCGCCAGCAGCTTGCCCCAGGGCCTTGAGCAGTTCTTC	CASSLPQGLEQFF
many	TRBV12-3/TRBV12-4	.	TRBJ2-3	TGTGCCAGCAGTTTACTCCGGAAGGATACGCAGTATTTT	CASSLLRKDTQYF
.	TRBV2	.	TRBJ2-7	TGTGCCAGCAGTGAAGAATATCCGGCAGGGTACTACGAGCAGTACTTC	CASSEEYPAGYYEQYF
few	TRBV2	.	TRBJ2-3	TGTGCCAGCAGTTCTAGCGAAAGCAGCACAGATACGCAGTATTTT	CASSSSESSTDTQYF
few	TRBV5-1	.	TRBJ2-7	TGCGCCAGCAGCGGCCTAGAGGGGGTCCCCTACGAGCAGTACTTC	CASSGLEGVPYEQYF
.	TRBV6-2/TRBV6-3	TRBD1	TRBJ1-1	TGTGCCAGCAGGGGGCAGGGGGTGCTTGAAGCTTTCTTT	CASRGQGVLEAFF
many	TRBV29-1	TRBD1	TRBJ2-4	TGCAGCGTGGGACAGTCTCTTCCGAGAGGGGACATTCAGTACTTC	CSVGQSLPRGDIQYF
.	TRBV20-1	TRBD2	TRBJ2-3	TGCAGTGCTAGCCTGCGGGAGGAGGGAGATACGCAGTATTTT	CSASLREEGDTQYF
many	TRBV4-1	TRBD2	TRBJ2-3	TGCGCCAGCAGCCAAGATCGGGGGGGAACAGATACGCAGTATTTT	CASSQDRGGTDTQYF